This is a list of T cell receptor beta chains from one sample in a study of cytomegalovirus exposure and HLA in healthy donors. Some clones are missing from TCRdb's copy, which holds only in-frame ones; the method was immunoSEQ multiplex PCR. The sample consists of about 130,000 clones, roughly 87% of them appearing once. Specimen: PBMCs. These receptors were obtained from a woman in her late teens or twenties in good health and CMV-seronegative. CDR3s include the opening cysteine and the closing phenylalanine or tryptophan.

v_gene | CDR3aa
TRBV30 | CAWSVSGQGAQYF
TRBV6-6 | CASSVDEKLFF
TRBV14 | CASSQLGGPQLDEKLFF
TRBV29-1 | CSVGTGGYNEQFF
TRBV28 | CASDTPGRGQETQYF
TRBV6-1 | CASSLDRPGNQPQHF
TRBV7-2 | CASELEDIQYF
TRBV7-2 | CASSLAGQGGTEAFF
TRBV5-1 | CASSQLTGTSTGELFF
TRBV7-2 | CASSLDPLRGLASYNEQFF
TRBV4-3 | CASSQGQGRWYGYTF
TRBV28 | CASSFRLGYYEQYF
TRBV30 | CAWSVSIGGSGELFF
TRBV2 | CASLSSFTGELFF
TRBV2 | CASGLAAELTGELFF
TRBV15 | CATSRGSGLGPATNEKLFF
TRBV29-1 | CSARTQRPEQYF
TRBV10-3 | CAIKGTSGGFPGEQYF
TRBV20-1 | CSATVREQFF
TRBV4-2 | CASSQDPSGGPQETQYF
TRBV2 | CASSVPVDSEQFF
TRBV30 | CAWSVRPGQDTGELFF